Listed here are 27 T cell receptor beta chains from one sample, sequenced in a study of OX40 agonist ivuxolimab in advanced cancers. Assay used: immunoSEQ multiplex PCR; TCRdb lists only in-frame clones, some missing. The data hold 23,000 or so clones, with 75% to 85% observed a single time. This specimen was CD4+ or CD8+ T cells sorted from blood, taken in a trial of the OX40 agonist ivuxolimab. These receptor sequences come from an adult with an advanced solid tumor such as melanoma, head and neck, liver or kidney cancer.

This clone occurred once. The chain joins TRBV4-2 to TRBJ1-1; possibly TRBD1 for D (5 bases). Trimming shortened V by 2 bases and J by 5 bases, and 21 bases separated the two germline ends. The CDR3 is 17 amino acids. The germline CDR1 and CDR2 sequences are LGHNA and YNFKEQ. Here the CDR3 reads CASSQFSGGSLGTEAFF. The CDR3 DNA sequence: TGTGCCAGCAGCCAATTTTCCGGGGGGAGTTTGGGGACTGAAGCTTTCTTT.

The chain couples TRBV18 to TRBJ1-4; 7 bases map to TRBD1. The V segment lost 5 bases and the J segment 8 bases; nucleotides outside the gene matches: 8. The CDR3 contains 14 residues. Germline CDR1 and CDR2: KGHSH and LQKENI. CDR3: CASSVTGEREKLFF. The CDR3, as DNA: TGTGCCAGCTCAGTAACAGGGGAACGGGAAAAACTGTTTTTT.

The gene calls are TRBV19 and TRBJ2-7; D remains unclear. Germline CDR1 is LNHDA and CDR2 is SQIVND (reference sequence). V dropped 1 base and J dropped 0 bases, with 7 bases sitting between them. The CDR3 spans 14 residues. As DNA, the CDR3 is TGTGCCAGTAGTATAGCAGTTAACTCCTACGAGCAGTACTTC. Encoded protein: CASSIAVNSYEQYF.

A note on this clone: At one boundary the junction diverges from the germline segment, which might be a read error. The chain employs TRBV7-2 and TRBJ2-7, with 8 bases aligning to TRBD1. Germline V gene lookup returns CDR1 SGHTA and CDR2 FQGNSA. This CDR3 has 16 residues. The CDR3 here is CASSVAQQGEQYEQYF. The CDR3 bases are TGTGCCAGCAGCGTAGCTCAACAGGGGGAACAGTACGAGCAGTACTTC.

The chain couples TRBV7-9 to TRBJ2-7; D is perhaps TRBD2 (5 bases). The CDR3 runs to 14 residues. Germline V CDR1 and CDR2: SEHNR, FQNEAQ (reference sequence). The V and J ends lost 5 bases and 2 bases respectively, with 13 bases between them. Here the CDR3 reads CASSLPTKTYEQYF. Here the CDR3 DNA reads TGTGCCAGCAGCCTACCGACTAAAACCTACGAGCAGTACTTC.

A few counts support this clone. Here the CDR3 DNA reads TGTGCCAGCAGCGTAACAGGTTTATCCTATGAAAAACTGTTTTTT. This codes for CASSVTGLSYEKLFF. V is TRBV9 and J is TRBJ1-4, with D possibly matching TRBD1 (5 bases). The CDR3 runs 15 residues. Per the germline V gene, CDR1 is SGDLS and CDR2 is YYNGEE. Trimming removed 1 base at V and 6 bases at J, with 13 bases between.

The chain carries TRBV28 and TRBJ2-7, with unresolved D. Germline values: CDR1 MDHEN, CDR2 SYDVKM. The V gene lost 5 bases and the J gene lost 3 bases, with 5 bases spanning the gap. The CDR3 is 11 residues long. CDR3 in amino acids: CASSPIYEQYF. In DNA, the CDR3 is TGTGCCAGCAGTCCCATCTACGAGCAGTACTTC.

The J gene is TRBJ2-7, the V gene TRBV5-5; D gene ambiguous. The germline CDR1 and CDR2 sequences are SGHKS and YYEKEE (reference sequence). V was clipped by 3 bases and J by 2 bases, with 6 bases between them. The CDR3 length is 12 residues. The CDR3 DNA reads TGTGCCAGCAGCTCCGCACCCTACGAGCAGTACTTC. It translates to CASSSAPYEQYF.

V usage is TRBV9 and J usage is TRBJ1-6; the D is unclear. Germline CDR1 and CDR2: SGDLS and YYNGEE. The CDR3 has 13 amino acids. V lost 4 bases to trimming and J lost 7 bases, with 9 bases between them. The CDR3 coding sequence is TGTGCCAGCAGCAGCTTAATGAATTCACCCCTCCACTTT. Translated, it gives CASSSLMNSPLHF.

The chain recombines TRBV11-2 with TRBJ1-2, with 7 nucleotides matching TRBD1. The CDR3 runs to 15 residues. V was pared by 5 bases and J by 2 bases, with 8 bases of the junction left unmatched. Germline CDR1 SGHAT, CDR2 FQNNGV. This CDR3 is CASSPRDRLNYGYTF. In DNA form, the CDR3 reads TGTGCCAGCAGCCCCCGGGACAGACTCAACTATGGCTACACCTTC.

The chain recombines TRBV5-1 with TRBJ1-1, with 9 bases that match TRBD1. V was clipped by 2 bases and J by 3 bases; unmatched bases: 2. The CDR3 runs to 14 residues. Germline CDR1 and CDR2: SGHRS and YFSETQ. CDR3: CASSFGTGYTEAFF. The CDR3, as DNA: TGCGCCAGCAGCTTCGGGACAGGGTACACTGAAGCTTTCTTT.

The DNA for the CDR3 is TGCGCCAGCAGCTTGGGGCGGGGGGGCTCCTACAATGAGCAGTTCTTC. This encodes CASSLGRGGSYNEQFF. The chain has TRBV5-1 and TRBJ2-1, with 9 bases that match TRBD2. The CDR3 has 16 residues. With V trimmed by 0 bases and J by 0 bases, 1 base remained unmatched. Germline lookup yields CDR1 SGHRS and CDR2 YFSETQ. Filled out from reference TRBV5-1 and TRBJ2-1, the complete variable domain reads KAGVTQTPRYLIKTRGQQVTLSCSPISGHRSVSWYQQTPGQGLQFLFEYFSETQRNKGNFPGRFSGRQFSNSRSEMNVSTLELGDSALYLCASSLGRGGSYNEQFFGPGTRLTVL.

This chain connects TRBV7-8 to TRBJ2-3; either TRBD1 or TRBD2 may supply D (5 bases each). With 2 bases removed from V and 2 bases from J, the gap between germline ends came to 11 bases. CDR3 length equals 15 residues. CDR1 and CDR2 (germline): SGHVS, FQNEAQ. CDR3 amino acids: CASSLRDVPTDTQYF. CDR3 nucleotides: TGTGCCAGCAGCTTAAGGGACGTACCCACAGATACGCAGTATTTT.

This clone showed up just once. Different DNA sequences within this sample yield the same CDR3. CDR3 protein: CSVEAGNEQYF. The CDR3 DNA follows: TGCAGCGTTGAAGCCGGTAACGAGCAGTACTTC. The chain employs TRBV29-1 and TRBJ2-7, with D unresolved. This CDR3 is built from 11 residues. Per the germline V gene, CDR1 is SQVTM and CDR2 is ANQGSEA. V was pared by 1 base and J by 5 bases, with 6 bases between.

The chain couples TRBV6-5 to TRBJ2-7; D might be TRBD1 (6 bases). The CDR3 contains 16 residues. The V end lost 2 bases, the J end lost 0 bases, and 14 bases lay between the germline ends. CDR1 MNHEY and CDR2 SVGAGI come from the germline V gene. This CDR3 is CASSYLIRDTSYEQYF. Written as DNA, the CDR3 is TGTGCCAGCAGTTACCTCATCCGGGACACCTCCTACGAGCAGTACTTC.

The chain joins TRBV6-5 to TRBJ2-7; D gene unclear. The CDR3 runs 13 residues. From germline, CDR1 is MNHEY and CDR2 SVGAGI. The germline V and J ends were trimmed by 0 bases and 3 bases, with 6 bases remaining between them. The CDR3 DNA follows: TGTGCCAGCAGTTACTCGAGCAGCTACGAGCAGTACTTC. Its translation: CASSYSSSYEQYF.

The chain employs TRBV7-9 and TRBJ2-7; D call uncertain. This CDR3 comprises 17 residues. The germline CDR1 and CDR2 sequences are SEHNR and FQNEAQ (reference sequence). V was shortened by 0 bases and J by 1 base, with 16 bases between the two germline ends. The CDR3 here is CASSLAVRVTESYEQYF. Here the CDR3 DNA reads TGTGCCAGCAGCTTAGCAGTTAGAGTGACGGAATCCTACGAGCAGTACTTC.

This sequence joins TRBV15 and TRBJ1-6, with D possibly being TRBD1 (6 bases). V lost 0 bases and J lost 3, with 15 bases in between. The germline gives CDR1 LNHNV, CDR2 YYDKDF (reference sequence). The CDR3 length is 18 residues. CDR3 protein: CATSRDGPGADYNSPLHF. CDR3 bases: TGTGCCACCAGCAGAGATGGGCCAGGGGCCGACTATAATTCACCCCTCCACTTT. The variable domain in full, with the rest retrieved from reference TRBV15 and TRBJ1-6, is DAMVIQNPRYQVTQFGKPVTLSCSQTLNHNVMYWYQQKSSQAPKLLFHYYDKDFNNEADTPDNFQSRRPNTSFCFLDIRSPGLGDTAMYLCATSRDGPGADYNSPLHFGNGTRLTVT.

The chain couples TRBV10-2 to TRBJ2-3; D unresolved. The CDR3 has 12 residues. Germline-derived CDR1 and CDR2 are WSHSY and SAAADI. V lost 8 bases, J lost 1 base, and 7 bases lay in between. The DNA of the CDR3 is TGCGCCAGCGGGGAAGGCACAGATACGCAGTATTTT. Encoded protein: CASGEGTDTQYF.

For the CDR3, the DNA is TGTGCCAGCAGCGCAACAGGGGCGGCCGACGAGCAGTACTTC. Protein: CASSATGAADEQYF. The chain links TRBV9 to TRBJ2-7; 7 bases fit TRBD1. Trimming took 3 bases from V and 5 from J; bases not matched to a gene: 8. Germline assignment: CDR1 SGDLS and CDR2 YYNGEE. This CDR3 is built from 14 residues. The full variable domain, in which reference TRBV9 and TRBJ2-7 provide the parts outside the CDR3, is DSGVTQTPKHLITATGQRVTLRCSPRSGDLSVYWYQQSLDQGLQFLIQYYNGEERAKGNILERFSAQQFPDLHSELNLSSLELGDSALYFCASSATGAADEQYFGPGTRLTVT.

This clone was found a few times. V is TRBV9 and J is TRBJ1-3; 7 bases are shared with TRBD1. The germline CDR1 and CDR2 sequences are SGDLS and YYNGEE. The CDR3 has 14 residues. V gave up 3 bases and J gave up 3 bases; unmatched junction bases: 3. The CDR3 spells CASSDTGVGNTIYF. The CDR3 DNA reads TGTGCCAGCAGCGATACAGGGGTTGGAAACACCATATATTTT.

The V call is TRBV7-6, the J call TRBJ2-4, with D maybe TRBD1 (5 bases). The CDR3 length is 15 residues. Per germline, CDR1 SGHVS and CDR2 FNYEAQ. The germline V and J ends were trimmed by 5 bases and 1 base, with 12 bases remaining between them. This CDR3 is CASSPGIGAKNIQYF. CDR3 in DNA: TGTGCCAGCAGCCCAGGGATCGGTGCCAAAAACATTCAGTACTTC.

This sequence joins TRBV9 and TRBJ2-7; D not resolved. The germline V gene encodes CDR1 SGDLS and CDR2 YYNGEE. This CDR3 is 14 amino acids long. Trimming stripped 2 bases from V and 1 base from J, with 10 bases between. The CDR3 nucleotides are TGTGCCAGCAGCGTCCTACTGGATTCCTACGAGCAGTACTTC. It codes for CASSVLLDSYEQYF.

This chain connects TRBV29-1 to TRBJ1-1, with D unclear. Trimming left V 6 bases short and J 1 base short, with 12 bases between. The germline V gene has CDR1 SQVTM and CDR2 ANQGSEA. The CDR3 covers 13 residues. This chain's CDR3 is CSVPQTTNTEAFF. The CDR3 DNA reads TGCAGCGTACCCCAGACCACGAACACTGAAGCTTTCTTT.

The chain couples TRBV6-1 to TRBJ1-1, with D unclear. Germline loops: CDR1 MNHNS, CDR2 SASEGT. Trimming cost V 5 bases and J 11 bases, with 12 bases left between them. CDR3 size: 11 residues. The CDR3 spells CASSYPPAAFF. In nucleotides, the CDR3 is TGTGCCAGCAGTTACCCTCCTGCTGCTTTCTTT.

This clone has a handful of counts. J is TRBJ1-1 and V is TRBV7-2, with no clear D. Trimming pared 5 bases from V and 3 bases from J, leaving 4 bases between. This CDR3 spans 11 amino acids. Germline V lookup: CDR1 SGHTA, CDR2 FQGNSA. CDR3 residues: CASSDDTEAFF. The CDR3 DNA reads TGTGCCAGCAGCGATGACACTGAAGCTTTCTTT.

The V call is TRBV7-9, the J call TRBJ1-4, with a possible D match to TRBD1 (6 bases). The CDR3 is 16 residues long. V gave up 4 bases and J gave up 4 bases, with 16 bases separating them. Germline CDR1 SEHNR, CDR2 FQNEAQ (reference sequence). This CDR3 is CASSSAEQGHNEKLFF. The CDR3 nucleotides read TGTGCCAGCAGCTCGGCGGAACAGGGCCATAATGAAAAACTGTTTTTT.